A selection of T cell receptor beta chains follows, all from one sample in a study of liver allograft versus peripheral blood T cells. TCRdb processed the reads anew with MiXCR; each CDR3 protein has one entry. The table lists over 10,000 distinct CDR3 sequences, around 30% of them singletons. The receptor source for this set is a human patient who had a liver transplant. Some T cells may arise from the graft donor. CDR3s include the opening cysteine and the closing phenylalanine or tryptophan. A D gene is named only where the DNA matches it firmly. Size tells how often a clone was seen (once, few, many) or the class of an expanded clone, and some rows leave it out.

CDR3aa: CASSPGADQETQYF
d_gene: .
abundance: medium-sized
v_gene: TRBV18
j_gene: TRBJ2-5

CDR3aa: CAISEQEISYGYTF
d_gene: .
abundance: many
v_gene: TRBV10-3
j_gene: TRBJ1-2

CDR3aa: CASSIAKQETQYF
d_gene: .
abundance: .
v_gene: TRBV19
j_gene: TRBJ2-5

CDR3aa: CASSRDNSNQPQHF
d_gene: .
abundance: medium-sized
v_gene: TRBV6-5
j_gene: TRBJ1-5

CDR3aa: CASSTGTGSGAFF
d_gene: .
abundance: medium-sized
v_gene: TRBV18
j_gene: TRBJ1-1

CDR3aa: CASSQKVGSGGNEQFF
d_gene: TRBD1
abundance: medium-sized
v_gene: TRBV27
j_gene: TRBJ2-1

CDR3aa: CSVRFNTEAFF
d_gene: .
abundance: medium-sized
v_gene: TRBV29-1
j_gene: TRBJ1-1

CDR3aa: CASRGQGAEKLFF
d_gene: TRBD1
abundance: medium-sized
v_gene: TRBV6-1
j_gene: TRBJ1-4

CDR3aa: CASSEYSETQYF
d_gene: .
abundance: many
v_gene: TRBV6-1
j_gene: TRBJ2-5

CDR3aa: CASSSVPDTQYF
d_gene: .
abundance: many
v_gene: TRBV7-9
j_gene: TRBJ2-3

CDR3aa: CSAPTGAPSSYNEQFF
d_gene: TRBD1
abundance: .
v_gene: TRBV20-1
j_gene: TRBJ2-1

CDR3aa: CASSLDSSGSSNEQFF
d_gene: TRBD2
abundance: .
v_gene: TRBV5-4
j_gene: TRBJ2-1

CDR3aa: CASAGQGDEQYF
d_gene: TRBD1
abundance: .
v_gene: TRBV6-1
j_gene: TRBJ2-7

CDR3aa: CAWSAGTFSQPQHF
d_gene: .
abundance: few
v_gene: TRBV30
j_gene: TRBJ1-5

CDR3aa: CSTRQGEGEKLFF
d_gene: TRBD1
abundance: medium-sized
v_gene: TRBV29-1
j_gene: TRBJ1-4

CDR3aa: CATGDSLNEKLFF
d_gene: TRBD1
abundance: medium-sized
v_gene: TRBV24-1
j_gene: TRBJ1-4

CDR3aa: CASSPPGQGALVGQYF
d_gene: TRBD1
abundance: few
v_gene: TRBV28
j_gene: TRBJ2-5

CDR3aa: CASSPSTEGAKNIQYF
d_gene: .
abundance: few
v_gene: TRBV5-6
j_gene: TRBJ2-4

CDR3aa: CASSAQGDGYTF
d_gene: .
abundance: medium-sized
v_gene: TRBV9
j_gene: TRBJ1-2

CDR3aa: CASSPPVHSDGTQYF
d_gene: .
abundance: medium-sized
v_gene: TRBV18
j_gene: TRBJ2-5

CDR3aa: CSAPSAQGLGNTEAFF
d_gene: .
abundance: .
v_gene: TRBV20-1
j_gene: TRBJ1-1

CDR3aa: CASSSSGQGNTEAFF
d_gene: TRBD1
abundance: medium-sized
v_gene: TRBV6-5
j_gene: TRBJ1-1

CDR3aa: CASSQTVRTDTQYF
d_gene: .
abundance: medium-sized
v_gene: TRBV27
j_gene: TRBJ2-3

CDR3aa: CASKTTKGGRSYEQYF
d_gene: .
abundance: .
v_gene: TRBV6-5
j_gene: TRBJ2-7

CDR3aa: CASSGDRDNSPLHF
d_gene: TRBD1
abundance: .
v_gene: TRBV18
j_gene: TRBJ1-6

CDR3aa: CSVSGRANYGYTF
d_gene: .
abundance: .
v_gene: TRBV29-1
j_gene: TRBJ1-2

CDR3aa: CASSIDRGGPEAFF
d_gene: .
abundance: medium-sized
v_gene: TRBV19
j_gene: TRBJ1-1

CDR3aa: CASSLVVQSSYNEQFF
d_gene: .
abundance: many
v_gene: TRBV5-6
j_gene: TRBJ2-1

CDR3aa: CSVKEGNFF
d_gene: .
abundance: few
v_gene: TRBV29-1
j_gene: TRBJ1-1

CDR3aa: CASSSAGTEYQPQHF
d_gene: TRBD1
abundance: few
v_gene: TRBV7-9
j_gene: TRBJ1-5

CDR3aa: CASSELRASGGAAQYF
d_gene: TRBD2
abundance: once
v_gene: TRBV2
j_gene: TRBJ2-7

CDR3aa: CASSLWTSGFSSYNEQFF
d_gene: TRBD2
abundance: .
v_gene: TRBV7-9
j_gene: TRBJ2-1

CDR3aa: CASSSQGYGYTF
d_gene: .
abundance: few
v_gene: TRBV28
j_gene: TRBJ1-2

CDR3aa: CSVEGHRDEQFF
d_gene: .
abundance: .
v_gene: TRBV29-1
j_gene: TRBJ2-1

CDR3aa: CAWSAKPQDEQYF
d_gene: .
abundance: few
v_gene: TRBV30
j_gene: TRBJ2-7

CDR3aa: CASTQEGDSNQPQHF
d_gene: .
abundance: .
v_gene: TRBV6-1
j_gene: TRBJ1-5

CDR3aa: CSARARDVNNSPLHF
d_gene: .
abundance: .
v_gene: TRBV20-1
j_gene: TRBJ1-6

CDR3aa: CASSVARSGGELFF
d_gene: .
abundance: many
v_gene: TRBV6-2/TRBV6-3
j_gene: TRBJ2-2

CDR3aa: CATSRDGYEQYF
d_gene: .
abundance: few
v_gene: TRBV15
j_gene: TRBJ2-7

CDR3aa: CSAKKRGAEAGANVLTF
d_gene: .
abundance: .
v_gene: TRBV20-1
j_gene: TRBJ2-6

CDR3aa: CASSPPGGTEAFF
d_gene: .
abundance: .
v_gene: TRBV19
j_gene: TRBJ1-1

CDR3aa: CASSLAVGGDYNEQFF
d_gene: .
abundance: .
v_gene: TRBV6-6
j_gene: TRBJ2-1

CDR3aa: CSAEPTSGGLTDTQYF
d_gene: TRBD2
abundance: .
v_gene: TRBV20-1
j_gene: TRBJ2-3

CDR3aa: CASSSGQGGIGSPLHF
d_gene: TRBD1
abundance: .
v_gene: TRBV12-3/TRBV12-4
j_gene: TRBJ1-6

CDR3aa: CSASAGTDYGYTF
d_gene: .
abundance: few
v_gene: TRBV20-1
j_gene: TRBJ1-2

CDR3aa: CASSYGTTDTEAFF
d_gene: .
abundance: medium-sized
v_gene: TRBV6-5
j_gene: TRBJ1-1

CDR3aa: CASSLVEGSEQYF
d_gene: .
abundance: many
v_gene: TRBV11-2
j_gene: TRBJ2-7